The 29 T cell receptor beta chains below were found in one sample sequenced in a study of blood T cell repertoires in COVID-19. The assay was immunoSEQ multiplex PCR, and TCRdb's table has in-frame clones only and misses some. The sample shows about 220,000 clones, roughly nine tenths of them seen only once. Sequencing used PBMCs or T cells enriched from blood (not recorded which). These receptors were obtained from a woman aged 18-30 years in a cohort exposed to, infected with or recovered from COVID-19 (not recorded which).

The rearrangement uses TRBV6-1 and TRBJ2-5; D perhaps matches TRBD1 (6 bases). Germline assignment: CDR1 MNHNS and CDR2 SASEGT. The CDR3 has 17 residues. Trimming took off 3 bases at V and 5 bases at J, with 22 bases between the two ends. CDR3 loop: CASSDGRQGPSLETQYF. The CDR3 DNA is TGTGCCAGCAGTGATGGCCGTCAGGGGCCAAGTTTGGAGACCCAGTACTTC.

The gene calls are TRBV18 and TRBJ2-1; 10 bases line up with TRBD1. Germline V lookup: CDR1 KGHSH, CDR2 LQKENI. The V segment lost 6 bases and the J segment 3 bases; nucleotides outside the gene matches: 8. The CDR3 is 16 amino acids. The CDR3 loop is CASSSRDRGGYNEQFF. The CDR3 bases are TGTGCCAGCTCGAGCCGGGACAGGGGAGGCTACAATGAGCAGTTCTTC.

This clone was observed a single time. The chain couples TRBV19 to TRBJ1-6; TRBD1 matches at 12 bases. Germline V gives CDR1 LNHDA, CDR2 SQIVND (reference sequence). This CDR3 has 16 residues. Losses at the gene ends were 2 bases for V and 9 bases for J; bases not matched to a gene: 5. The CDR3, as DNA: TGTGCCAGTAGTATACAAGGGACAGGGGGCGGTTCACCCCTCCACTTT. It translates to CASSIQGTGGGSPLHF.

The rearrangement joins TRBV30 to TRBJ2-5, with TRBD2 identical over 7 bases. V lost 5 bases and J lost 3; bases outside the gene matches: 9. The CDR3 extends over 14 amino acids. Germline V gene data show CDR1 as GTSNPN and CDR2 as SVGIG (reference sequence). For the CDR3, the DNA is TGTGCCTGGGGGGCCCTGGGAGGGAAAGAGACCCAGTACTTC. It encodes CAWGALGGKETQYF. Supplemented by reference TRBV30 and TRBJ2-5, the full variable domain reads SQTIHQWPATLVQPVGSPLSLECTVEGTSNPNLYWYRQAAGRGLQLLFYSVGIGQISSEVPQNLSASRPQDRQFILSSKKLLLSDSGFYLCAWGALGGKETQYFGPGTRLLVL.

V usage is TRBV2 and J usage is TRBJ1-2; unclear D gene. Germline CDR1 reads SNHLY; CDR2 reads FYNNEI. The CDR3 is 11 amino acids. The germline V and J ends were trimmed by 4 bases and 7 bases, with 7 bases remaining between them. The CDR3, as DNA: TGTGCCAGCAGTGTAATCGGTGGCTACACCTTC. It yields the protein CASSVIGGYTF.

The CDR3, as DNA: TGTGCCAGCAGGAGACAGTCCTACAATGAGCAGTTCTTC. Translation: CASRRQSYNEQFF. The J gene is TRBJ2-1, the V gene TRBV6-5, with TRBD1 as a possible D gene (5 bases). V lost 6 bases and J 1 base, leaving 7 bases between the germline ends. Germline V lookup: CDR1 MNHEY, CDR2 SVGAGI. The CDR3 consists of 13 residues.

V is TRBV29-1 and J is TRBJ2-7; 8 bases align to TRBD2. Germline lookup yields CDR1 SQVTM and CDR2 ANQGSEA. V lost 5 bases to trimming and J lost 4 bases; unmatched junction nucleotides: 4. The CDR3 extends over 12 amino acids. The chain's CDR3 is CSVNSGSYEQYF. The CDR3 region has the DNA TGCAGCGTTAACAGCGGGAGTTACGAGCAGTACTTC.

This chain joins TRBV4-1 and TRBJ1-3, with D possibly TRBD1 on 5 matching bases. In germline, CDR1 is MGHRA, CDR2 YSYEKL. Trimming pared 2 bases from V and 4 bases from J, leaving 12 bases between. The CDR3 totals 15 residues. The CDR3 nucleotides are TGCGCCAGCAGCCAAATCAGGGATCGAGGAAACACCATATATTTT. It codes for CASSQIRDRGNTIYF.

V usage is TRBV10-2 and J usage is TRBJ1-1, with TRBD1 as a possible D gene (6 bases). CDR1 WSHSY and CDR2 SAAADI come from the germline V gene. V was pared by 6 bases and J by 1 base, with 9 bases between. The CDR3 runs to 13 residues. CDR3 sequence: CASRQGTNTEAFF. CDR3 DNA sequence: TGCGCCAGCAGACAGGGAACGAACACTGAAGCTTTCTTT.

The chain is built from TRBV9 and TRBJ2-7; D not certain. CDR3 size: 14 residues. CDR1 and CDR2 (germline): SGDLS, YYNGEE. V was pared by 0 bases and J by 2 bases, with 9 bases between. The CDR3 DNA reads TGTGCCAGCAGCGTAGAAGGCGACACCTACGAGCAGTACTTC. Its protein product is CASSVEGDTYEQYF.

This chain links TRBV28 with TRBJ1-4; possible D gene TRBD1, 6 bases. Trimming removed 4 bases from V and 0 bases from J, with 12 bases in between. Germline values: CDR1 MDHEN, CDR2 SYDVKM. The CDR3 runs 16 residues. In DNA, the CDR3 is TGTGCCAGCAGTTCAGGGACATCCGCAACTAATGAAAAACTGTTTTTT. Protein product: CASSSGTSATNEKLFF.

The chain carries TRBV12-2 and TRBJ1-1; TRBD1 reflects the table's D call only, with no check against the DNA. TRBV12-2 is a pseudogene. The CDR3 extends over 17 amino acids. CDR3 coding DNA: TGTGCAAGTCGCTTACCGGGACAGGGTTCTTTGGACACTGAAGCTTTCTTT. This gives the protein CASRLPGQGSLDTEAFF.

V usage is TRBV28 and J usage is TRBJ1-3, with D unresolved. Trimming stripped 7 bases from V and 0 bases from J, with 7 bases between. The CDR3 length is 13 residues. CDR1 and CDR2 from the germline V gene are MDHEN and SYDVKM. CDR3 sequence reads: CASILSSGNTIYF. The CDR3 nucleotides read TGTGCCAGCATTCTATCCTCTGGAAACACCATATATTTT.

This clone was seen a single time. The chain is built from TRBV13 and TRBJ2-1; the D gene is possibly TRBD2 (7 bases). Trimming stripped 8 bases from V and 4 bases from J, with 18 bases between. Germline values: CDR1 PRHDT, CDR2 FYEKMQ (reference sequence). There are 15 residues in the CDR3. The chain's CDR3 is CASWRGGGQYNEQFF. CDR3 sequence (DNA): TGTGCCAGCTGGAGAGGGGGAGGGCAGTACAATGAGCAGTTCTTC.

The chain couples TRBV30 to TRBJ1-5; the D is unclear. Trimming stripped 4 bases from V and 4 bases from J, with 5 bases between. The CDR3 sequence is 11 residues long. The germline CDR1 and CDR2 sequences are GTSNPN and SVGIG (reference sequence). CDR3 region: CAWIHNQPQHF. The CDR3 coding sequence is TGTGCCTGGATCCATAATCAGCCCCAGCATTTT.

The chain combines TRBV2 with TRBJ1-5, with D unresolved. V was cut by 6 bases and J by 4 bases, with 13 bases left in between. This CDR3 spans 14 amino acids. CDR1 and CDR2 (germline): SNHLY, FYNNEI. In DNA form, the CDR3 reads TGTGCCAGCAGAAGAGGGTTCCTAAATCAGCCCCAGCATTTT. This sequence encodes CASRRGFLNQPQHF.

V is TRBV16 and J is TRBJ1-3; TRBD1 matches 8 bases. Germline trimming cut 4 bases from V and 3 bases from J; bases unmatched to any gene: 2. CDR3 length: 14 amino acids. Germline V gene data show CDR1 as KGHSY and CDR2 as FQNENV. The CDR3 DNA reads TGTGCCAGCAGCCCAGGGGGCTATGGAAACACCATATATTTT. Its protein is CASSPGGYGNTIYF.

The CDR3 DNA reads as TGTGCCAGCTGGGTTGGCCCGAGGGACACCGGGGAGCTGTTTTTT. It yields the protein CASWVGPRDTGELFF. This chain connects TRBV7-9 to TRBJ2-2; a weak D match, TRBD2 (5 bases). The V end was cut by 8 bases, the J end by 3 bases, with 16 bases between. The V gene's germline CDR1 is SEHNR and CDR2 FQNEAQ (reference sequence). CDR3 length: 15 residues.

The chain combines TRBV6-5 with TRBJ1-5; D is possibly TRBD1 (6 bases). V shed 7 bases and J shed 5 bases, with 12 bases lying between them. This CDR3 contains 13 residues. From germline, CDR1 is MNHEY and CDR2 SVGAGI. In DNA form, the CDR3 reads TGTGCCAGCACCATCGGACAGTATCAGCCCCAGCATTTT. Its protein is CASTIGQYQPQHF.

The genes are TRBV14 and TRBJ2-1, with TRBD2 as a possible D gene (7 bases). The CDR3 covers 13 residues. V was cut by 0 bases and J by 16 bases, with 16 bases left in between. CDR1 is SGHDN, CDR2 FVKESK, per germline. For the CDR3, the DNA is TGTGCCAGCAGCCAAGAATCTGGGGGGGCGAGATTCTTC. Its protein product is CASSQESGGARFF. Drawing the rest from reference TRBV14 and TRBJ2-1, the complete variable domain is EAGVTQFPSHSVIEKGQTVTLRCDPISGHDNLYWYRRVMGKEIKFLLHFVKESKQDESGMPNNRFLAERTGGTYSTLKVQPAELEDSGVYFCASSQESGGARFFGPGTRLTVL.

The rearrangement joins TRBV24-1 to TRBJ1-2; D is unresolved. CDR1 KGHDR and CDR2 SFDVKD come from the germline V gene. Trimming left V 0 bases short and J 8 bases short, with 12 bases between. CDR3 size: 14 residues. The CDR3 loop is CATSDLRYSHGYTF. In DNA form, the CDR3 reads TGTGCCACCAGTGATTTGAGGTACAGCCACGGCTACACCTTC.

The chain couples TRBV19 to TRBJ1-2; D unclear. Germline loops: CDR1 LNHDA, CDR2 SQIVND (reference sequence). The V end was cut by 5 bases, the J end by 2 bases, with 9 bases between. The CDR3 contains 13 residues. CDR3 protein: CASSDDGNYGYTF. CDR3 nucleotide sequence: TGTGCCAGTAGTGATGACGGGAACTATGGCTACACCTTC.

This clone was picked up one time. This chain uses TRBV9 with TRBJ1-3; 8 positions agree with TRBD1. The CDR3 sequence is 15 residues long. V lost 1 base, J lost 6 bases, and 6 bases stayed unmatched. Germline V gives CDR1 SGDLS, CDR2 YYNGEE. In DNA form, the CDR3 reads TGTGCCAGCAGCGTATTGGGCAGGGGGCCAAACACCATATATTTT. It codes for CASSVLGRGPNTIYF.

The rearrangement joins TRBV19 to TRBJ1-1, with D uncertain. The CDR3 has 13 residues. Germline-derived CDR1 and CDR2 are LNHDA and SQIVND (reference sequence). V was trimmed by 5 bases and J by 1 base, leaving 8 bases between them. Here the CDR3 reads CASSRHKNTEAFF. The CDR3, as DNA: TGTGCCAGTAGTCGACACAAGAACACTGAAGCTTTCTTT.

V gene TRBV28 combines with J gene TRBJ1-2; D gene ambiguous. The CDR3 sequence is 13 residues long. Germline CDR1 reads MDHEN; CDR2 reads SYDVKM. Trimming shortened V by 4 bases and J by 2 bases, and 8 bases separated the two germline ends. This chain's CDR3 is CASSSGRNYGYTF. The DNA of the CDR3 is TGTGCCAGCAGTTCGGGAAGGAACTATGGCTACACCTTC.

This chain joins TRBV6-5 and TRBJ1-2; 7 bases map to TRBD1. In germline, CDR1 is MNHEY, CDR2 SVGAGI. The CDR3 spans 16 residues. J gave up 5 bases and V 0 bases, and 9 bases lay outside the gene matches. CDR3 bases: TGTGCCAGCAGTTACTCGGGGCAGGGGGGACGGTATGGCTACACCTTC. Translated: CASSYSGQGGRYGYTF.

The chain recombines TRBV3-1 (or the pseudogene TRBV3-2) with TRBJ1-2; the D is unclear. Trimming left V 5 bases short and J 7 bases short, with 11 bases between. The CDR3 is 12 amino acids. The germline gives CDR1 LGHDT, CDR2 YNNKEL (reference sequence). The CDR3 nucleotides read TGTGCCAGCAGCACCAACACAGTTGGCTACACCTTC. This gives the protein CASSTNTVGYTF.

The chain is built from TRBV20-1 and TRBJ1-1, with 7 bases matching TRBD1. Germline assignment: CDR1 DFQATT and CDR2 SNEGSKA (reference sequence). The CDR3 covers 14 residues. With V trimmed by 3 bases and J by 0 bases, 4 bases remained unmatched. This CDR3 reads CSASFQGVNTEAFF. The CDR3 DNA sequence: TGCAGTGCTAGTTTCCAGGGGGTGAACACTGAAGCTTTCTTT.

The V and J genes are TRBV14 and TRBJ1-3; possible D gene TRBD1, 6 bases. V shed 3 bases and J shed 0 bases, with 12 bases lying between them. The CDR3 is 16 amino acids. Germline values: CDR1 SGHDN, CDR2 FVKESK. The DNA for the CDR3 is TGTGCCAGCAGCCAGACACGGACAGTCTCTGGAAACACCATATATTTT. As protein: CASSQTRTVSGNTIYF.